This T cell receptor (beta chain) was observed in a study of CD8+CD57+ T cells in acquired aplastic anemia. Flow cytometry had shown expanded CD8+CD57+ cells in the patients chosen for sequencing. Genomic DNA constituted the template upon which TCR beta VDJ and CDR3 profiling was performed. A single record per CDR3 protein comes from TCRdb applying MiXCR to the reads. The sample has approximately 250,000 distinct CDR3 sequences; 82% are singletons. This clonotype was obtained from a human donor with aplastic anemia. Sequenced sample: sorted CD4+, CD8+, or CD8+CD57+ T cells (not recorded which) from PBMCs.

CDR3 loop: CAISGDRGRPSEQYF. The CDR3 DNA reads as TGTGCCATCAGTGGGGACAGGGGCCGTCCCTCCGAGCAGTACTTC. The chain uses TRBV10-3 and TRBJ2-7; the match to TRBD1 covers 10 bases. From germline, CDR1 is ENHRY and CDR2 SYGVKD. With 4 bases clipped from V and 6 bases from J, the junction kept 9 bases outside the gene matches. The CDR3 consists of 15 residues.